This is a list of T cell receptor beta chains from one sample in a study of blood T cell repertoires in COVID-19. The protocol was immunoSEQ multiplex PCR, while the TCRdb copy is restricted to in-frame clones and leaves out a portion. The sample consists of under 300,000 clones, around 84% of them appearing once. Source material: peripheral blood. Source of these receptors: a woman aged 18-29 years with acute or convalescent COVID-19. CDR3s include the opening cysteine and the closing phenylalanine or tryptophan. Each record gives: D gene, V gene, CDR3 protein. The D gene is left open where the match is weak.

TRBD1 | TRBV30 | CAWGGPDRGSEQYF
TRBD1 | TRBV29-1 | CVDRGVLGYTF
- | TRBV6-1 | CASSEAARVFASYEQYF
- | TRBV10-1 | CASSERSGGDTQYF
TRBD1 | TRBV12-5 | CATADRGNNEQYF
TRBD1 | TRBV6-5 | CASRRGQRNYEQYF
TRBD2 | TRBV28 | CASSGRSGRDTDTQYF
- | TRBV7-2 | CASSFQGSGEKLFF
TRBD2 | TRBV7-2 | CASSLVWREASTDTQYF
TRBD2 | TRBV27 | CASSLFVPSLIAGDSYNEQFF
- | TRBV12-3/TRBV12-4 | CASRRNRGYGYTF
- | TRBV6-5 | CASIRGHTSTDTQYF
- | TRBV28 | CASSLNRYEQYF
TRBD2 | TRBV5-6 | CASSLAVVAGLNEQFF
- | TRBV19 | CASSIGGYEQFF
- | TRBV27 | CASRPGVGRNSPLHF
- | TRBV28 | CASRLNYGYTF
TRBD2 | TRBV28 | CASSFPTPRLAGVRRYNEQFF
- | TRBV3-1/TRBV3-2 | CASSQRRGGYTF
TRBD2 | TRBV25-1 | CASSEGLADQETQYF
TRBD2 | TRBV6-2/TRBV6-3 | CASSYPGTSGRAWLETQYF
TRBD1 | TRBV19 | CASSVGQAGGQPQHF
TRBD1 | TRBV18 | CASSPSPGQGGGQPQHF
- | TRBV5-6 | CASSLGIQQIYSGNTIYF
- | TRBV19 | CASSEQHTNTEAFF
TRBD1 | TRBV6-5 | CASSTGQGRGYEQYF
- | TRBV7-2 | CASSLNGGYEQYF
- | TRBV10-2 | CASSAGLVSPLHF
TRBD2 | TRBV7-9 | CASRTSGITGELFF
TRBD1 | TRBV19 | CASRLTGPNTEAFF
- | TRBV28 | CATSNVGLNEKLFF
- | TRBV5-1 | CASSLGAATSAF
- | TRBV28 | CASTLNRDTQYF
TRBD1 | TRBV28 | CASSLFTLRDRNSPLHF
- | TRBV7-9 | CASSSRESSDNTGELFF
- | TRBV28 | CASSPGHSTNQPQHF
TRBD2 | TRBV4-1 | CASSQDPGGSYEQYF
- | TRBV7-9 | CASSLGPRAEQYF
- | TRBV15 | CATSHPRRPEQFF
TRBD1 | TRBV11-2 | CASSSFAGDRGNYGYTF
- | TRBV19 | CASSIGDWGVGNEQFF
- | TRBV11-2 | CASSERLGLPYNEQFF